Listed here are 25 T cell receptor beta chains from one sample, sequenced in a study of T-cell reconstitution after alpha-beta-depleted transplantation in children. TCRbeta library preparation incorporated unique molecular identifiers. TCRdb analysed the PCR reads with MiXCR anew, one entry per CDR3 protein. The sample lists 7,000 to 9,500 distinct CDR3 sequences; 15% to 20% were seen once. This specimen was PBMCs, mostly from graft donor cells, taken 60 days after TCRalphabeta/CD19-depleted stem cell transplant. The receptors here all came from a girl less than two years old who had a stem cell transplant for combined immunodeficiency, so the T cells may come from the graft donor.

This clonotype was detected many times. This chain connects TRBV12-3 or TRBV12-4 to TRBJ1-1, with D possibly TRBD1 on 6 matching bases. This CDR3 comprises 13 residues. V lost 6 bases and J 4 bases, leaving 12 bases between the germline ends. The CDR3 spells CASSLQGSTEAFF. DNA for the CDR3: TGTGCCAGCAGCCTACAGGGAAGCACTGAAGCTTTCTTT.

This clonotype was observed at least ten times. CDR3 nucleotides: TGCAGTGCTAGAGACGACGTCCCGTATGGCTACACCTTC. Its translation: CSARDDVPYGYTF. The gene calls are TRBV20-1 and TRBJ1-2; D remains ambiguous. The CDR3 is made up of 13 amino acids. V lost 0 bases and J 5 bases, leaving 10 bases between the germline ends. The germline CDR1 and CDR2 sequences are DFQATT and SNEGSKA (reference sequence).

This clonotype was found many times. The J gene is TRBJ2-2, the V gene TRBV27; perhaps TRBD1 as D (6 bases). CDR3 length: 16 residues. Trimming took 5 bases from V and 1 from J, leaving 14 bases between them. Germline CDR1 and CDR2: MNHEY and SMNVEV (reference sequence). CDR3 loop: CASSLQGPQNTGELFF. For the CDR3, the DNA is TGTGCCAGCAGTCTCCAGGGGCCCCAGAACACCGGGGAGCTGTTTTTT.

This clonotype showed up many times. This chain connects TRBV29-1 to TRBJ1-4, with D possibly TRBD1 on 5 matching bases. CDR1 and CDR2 from the germline V gene are SQVTM and ANQGSEA. The CDR3 length is 13 residues. Trimming stripped 1 base from V and 4 bases from J, with 7 bases between. The CDR3 region has the DNA TGCAGCGTTGAAGGACAGAGTAATGAAAAACTGTTTTTT. Its protein product is CSVEGQSNEKLFF.

This clonotype was recorded many times. The rearrangement joins TRBV7-8 to TRBJ2-7, with a possible D match to TRBD2 (6 bases). Trimming removed 5 bases at V and 0 bases at J, with 20 bases between. There are 17 residues in the CDR3. The germline CDR1 and CDR2 sequences are SGHVS and FQNEAQ. In DNA form, the CDR3 reads TGTGCCAGCAGCCTACAGGTGGGGGGAGTCATCTCCTACGAGCAGTACTTC. Its protein is CASSLQVGGVISYEQYF.

This clonotype has ten or more counts. The chain combines TRBV9 with TRBJ2-3; a possible D gene is TRBD2 (5 bases). The CDR3 is 15 amino acids. CDR1 and CDR2 from the germline V gene are SGDLS and YYNGEE. V was trimmed by 4 bases and J by 3 bases, leaving 15 bases between them. In DNA form, the CDR3 reads TGTGCCAGCAGCACCCTCGGACTCCCGACAGATACGCAGTATTTT. Protein product: CASSTLGLPTDTQYF. Full variable domain (rest looked up from reference TRBV9 and TRBJ2-3): DSGVTQTPKHLITATGQRVTLRCSPRSGDLSVYWYQQSLDQGLQFLIQYYNGEERAKGNILERFSAQQFPDLHSELNLSSLELGDSALYFCASSTLGLPTDTQYFGPGTRLTVL.

This clonotype was seen at least ten times. The J gene is TRBJ1-6, the V gene TRBV20-1; perhaps TRBD1 as D (5 bases). Germline values: CDR1 DFQATT, CDR2 SNEGSKA (reference sequence). The V gene lost 5 bases and the J gene lost 7 bases, with 15 bases spanning the gap. The CDR3 runs 14 residues. The CDR3 region is CSAALGRGNSPLHF. CDR3 DNA: TGCAGTGCTGCCCTGGGACGGGGAAATTCACCCCTCCACTTT.

This clonotype was seen repeatedly, ten times or more. The chain employs TRBV29-1 and TRBJ1-4; possible D gene TRBD1, 5 bases. Germline assignment: CDR1 SQVTM and CDR2 ANQGSEA. V was clipped by 7 bases and J by 7 bases, with 19 bases between them. The CDR3 loop spans 14 amino acids. In DNA form, the CDR3 reads TGCAGCGCCCGAGTTGGGGGAGGTGGTGAAAAACTGTTTTTT. Protein product: CSARVGGGGEKLFF.

This clonotype came up a few times. J is TRBJ2-1 and V is TRBV7-2; 12 bases map to TRBD2. Germline trimming cut 5 bases from V and 6 bases from J; bases unmatched to any gene: 5. Germline CDR1 reads SGHTA; CDR2 reads FQGNSA. CDR3 length equals 15 residues. CDR3 sequence reads: CASSHLAGGFNEQFF. The CDR3 nucleotides read TGTGCCAGCAGCCATCTAGCGGGGGGGTTCAATGAGCAGTTCTTC.

The V gene is TRBV5-1, the J gene TRBJ2-7, with 8 positions matching TRBD1. V lost 3 bases and J lost 2; bases outside the gene matches: 7. In germline, CDR1 is SGHRS, CDR2 YFSETQ. The CDR3 has 15 amino acids. CDR3 residues: CASSSPTGVPYEQYF. The CDR3 DNA is TGCGCCAGCAGCTCCCCGACAGGGGTCCCCTACGAGCAGTACTTC.

This clonotype has only one observation. The chain is built from TRBV7-9 and TRBJ2-2; maybe TRBD2 (5 bases). CDR1 is SEHNR, CDR2 FQNEAQ, per germline (reference sequence). Between the trimmed V and J ends, which lost 5 bases and 4 bases, there was a span of 14 bases. This CDR3 spans 15 amino acids. The CDR3: CASSPADLGTGELFF. CDR3 in DNA: TGTGCCAGCAGCCCAGCGGACTTAGGCACCGGGGAGCTGTTTTTT.

In its sample, this clonotype was seen many times. The chain has TRBV20-1 and TRBJ1-5; the D is unclear. The V end was cut by 3 bases, the J end by 3 bases, with 6 bases between. The CDR3 spans 12 residues. Germline V CDR1 and CDR2: DFQATT, SNEGSKA (reference sequence). The CDR3 nucleotides read TGCAGTGCTAGTATCTCCAATCAGCCCCAGCATTTT. Translation gives CSASISNQPQHF.

This clonotype appeared a few times. The V and J genes are TRBV7-9 and TRBJ2-1, with 7 bases matching TRBD2. CDR3 size: 20 residues. CDR1 is SEHNR, CDR2 FQNEAQ, per germline (reference sequence). V trimming: 0 bases; J trimming: 0 bases; junction bases outside the gene matches: 14. DNA for the CDR3: TGTGCCAGCAGCTTAGCGATCAAGTATCTCCGCGGGAGCTCCTACAATGAGCAGTTCTTC. Translation: CASSLAIKYLRGSSYNEQFF.

At least ten counts were recorded for this clonotype. V gene TRBV20-1 combines with J gene TRBJ2-3; D not certain. The germline V and J ends were trimmed by 3 bases and 3 bases, with 10 bases remaining between them. Germline CDR1 and CDR2: DFQATT and SNEGSKA (reference sequence). CDR3 length: 13 residues. The CDR3 reads CSASKRGTDTQYF. The DNA of the CDR3 is TGCAGTGCTAGCAAGCGAGGAACAGATACGCAGTATTTT.

The chain joins TRBV20-1 to TRBJ1-5; possibly TRBD1 for D (6 bases). The germline CDR1 and CDR2 sequences are DFQATT and SNEGSKA (reference sequence). The V and J ends lost 5 bases and 6 bases respectively, with 14 bases between them. The CDR3 contains 13 residues. CDR3 loop: CSAVQGLGQPQHF. As DNA, the CDR3 is TGCAGTGCTGTACAGGGACTCGGTCAGCCCCAGCATTTT.

The gene calls are TRBV19 and TRBJ1-6; 8 bases line up with TRBD1. With 5 bases clipped from V and 8 bases from J, the junction kept 11 bases outside the gene matches. The CDR3 has 16 amino acids. Germline V gene lookup returns CDR1 LNHDA and CDR2 SQIVND (reference sequence). The DNA of the CDR3 is TGTGCCAGTAGTCCCGGAGACAGGGGTGTTCATTCACCCCTCCACTTT. Its translation is CASSPGDRGVHSPLHF.

As DNA, the CDR3 is TGTGCCAGCAGCTTAGTAGGGGGTGCTGTTTCCTACGAGCAGTACTTC. Residues: CASSLVGGAVSYEQYF. The chain combines TRBV7-2 with TRBJ2-7; D possibly corresponds to TRBD1 (6 bases). The CDR3 consists of 16 residues. Germline lookup yields CDR1 SGHTA and CDR2 FQGNSA. Trimming stripped 1 base from V and 1 base from J, with 14 bases between.

This clonotype was observed a few times. The rearrangement uses TRBV5-1 and TRBJ1-1; unclear D gene. CDR3 length: 14 residues. CDR1 SGHRS and CDR2 YFSETQ come from the germline V gene. The V and J ends lost 0 bases and 0 bases respectively, with 6 bases between them. CDR3 coding DNA: TGCGCCAGCAGCTTGGAGGGCCTGAACACTGAAGCTTTCTTT. This sequence encodes CASSLEGLNTEAFF.

The chain has TRBV15 and TRBJ2-3, with D unclear. The CDR3 consists of 19 residues. Trimming took 0 bases from V and 0 from J, leaving 19 bases between them. Germline CDR1 reads LNHNV; CDR2 reads YYDKDF (reference sequence). The CDR3 here is CATSRDYGFYSYSTDTQYF. The CDR3 DNA is TGTGCCACCAGCAGAGATTACGGCTTCTATTCGTATAGCACAGATACGCAGTATTTT.

This chain links TRBV5-1 with TRBJ2-3, with 8 positions matching TRBD1. Germline V gene sequence: CDR1 SGHRS, CDR2 YFSETQ. The CDR3 extends over 14 amino acids. Trimming cost V 2 bases and J 4 bases; bases outside gene matches: 3. The CDR3 DNA sequence: TGCGCCAGCAGCTTAGGACAGGGCGCAGATACGCAGTATTTT. Amino acid sequence: CASSLGQGADTQYF.

This clonotype was seen ten or more times. The DNA of the CDR3 is TGCAGCGTCAGGAGCCCCACTGGAAACACCATATATTTT. The encoded protein is CSVRSPTGNTIYF. The chain has TRBV29-1 and TRBJ1-3, with no clear D. V was shortened by 6 bases and J by 2 bases, with 11 bases between the two germline ends. The CDR3 is made up of 13 amino acids. Germline CDR1 and CDR2: SQVTM and ANQGSEA.

Regarding this clonotype: Possible read error: a much larger clone is one base away. The chain links TRBV10-3 to TRBJ2-5; TRBD2 agrees at 7 bases. The CDR3 has 13 amino acids. Germline CDR1 ENHRY, CDR2 SYGVKD. CDR3 in DNA: TGTGCCGCAACGGGAGGTGTTCAAGGGACCCAGTACTTC. Translating gives CAATGGVQGTQYF.

The table lists this clonotype with many counts. The chain carries TRBV29-1 and TRBJ1-1; tentative D call: TRBD1 (5 bases). Germline V lookup: CDR1 SQVTM, CDR2 ANQGSEA. V was pared by 7 bases and J by 3 bases, with 12 bases between. The CDR3 is 12 residues long. The chain's CDR3 is CSAGPGDTEAFF. In nucleotides, the CDR3 is TGCAGCGCGGGACCGGGAGACACTGAAGCTTTCTTT.

This clonotype was counted at least ten times. The V gene is TRBV6-4, the J gene TRBJ1-6, with D tentatively TRBD1 (6 bases). Germline loops: CDR1 MRHNA, CDR2 SNTAGT. The CDR3 consists of 14 residues. Trimming pared 3 bases from V and 6 bases from J, leaving 9 bases between. CDR3 region: CASSEGRGNSPLHF. As DNA, the CDR3 is TGTGCCAGCAGTGAGGGCAGGGGTAATTCACCCCTCCACTTT.

In its sample, this clonotype was seen a few times. The chain has TRBV6-2 or TRBV6-3 and TRBJ2-1; 12 nucleotides line up with TRBD2. CDR3 size: 17 residues. Germline trimming cut 1 base from V and 8 bases from J; bases unmatched to any gene: 9. The germline V gene encodes CDR1 MNHEY and CDR2 SVGEGT. DNA for the CDR3: TGTGCCAGCAGTTACTTGGTACCTAGCGGGGGGGTCTATGAGCAGTTCTTC. This codes for CASSYLVPSGGVYEQFF.